The source of this T cell receptor (beta chain) is a study of T cells in Graves' hyperthyroidism and ophthalmopathy. Diagnoses used clinical symptoms, serum thyroxine and TRAb, thyroid ultrasound and orbital computed tomography. Concerning this clonotype: Its antigen is currently unknown.

V lost 5 bases and J lost 0, with 13 bases in between. Germline V gene lookup returns CDR1 SGHDT and CDR2 YYEEEE. The CDR3 runs 15 residues. Study findings and constraints: Median prediction lead before ophthalmopathy onset was roughly 6 months with the model. Ophthalmopathy and stable hyperthyroidism were told apart by a 13 V-J model.

Amplification yielded TCR beta CDR3 regions, with RNA transcripts as the source. An initial round of RT-PCR targeting the TCR CDR3 relied on the HTBI primer set. TCRdb passed the multiplex PCR reads through MiXCR, listing each CDR3 protein once. The sample has about 720,000 distinct CDR3 sequences, approximately 16% seen once. V usage is TRBV5-6 and J usage is TRBJ2-3; possibly TRBD2 for D (6 bases). This receptor was obtained from a man between 18 and 35 years old with Graves' hyperthyroidism. Sequenced input: blood. CDR3 DNA sequence: TGTGCCAGCAGTAATGAGCGGGTTAGCACAGATACGCAGTATTTT. Protein product: CASSNERVSTDTQYF.